Below, 13 T cell receptor beta chains from the same sample are listed, as sequenced in a study of blood T cell repertoires in COVID-19. Profiling relied on immunoSEQ multiplex PCR, and the TCRdb table lists in-frame clones only, not all of them. The table shows 70,000 to 90,000 clones, with over 80% occurring only once. The source material was peripheral blood. The receptors derive from a human donor in a cohort sampled during active COVID-19.

The rearrangement uses TRBV2 and TRBJ2-3, with 7 bases identical to TRBD1. Trimming cost V 0 bases and J 1 base; bases outside gene matches: 1. This CDR3 contains 15 residues. Germline CDR1 is SNHLY and CDR2 is FYNNEI. The CDR3 DNA is TGTGCCAGCAGTGAAGCTACAGGGGGCACAGATACGCAGTATTTT. Its translation: CASSEATGGTDTQYF. The full variable domain, rest sourced from reference TRBV2 and TRBJ2-3, is EPEVTQTPSHQVTQMGQEVILRCVPISNHLYFYWYRQILGQKVEFLVSFYNNEISEKSEIFDDQFSVERPDGSNFTLKIRSTKLEDSAMYFCASSEATGGTDTQYFGPGTRLTVL.

The CDR3 coding sequence is TGTGCCAGCAGCGTAGCTGGGGCTGGTTCACCCCTCCACTTT. It translates to CASSVAGAGSPLHF. This chain joins TRBV9 and TRBJ1-6; D is perhaps TRBD1 (5 bases). Trimming stripped 0 bases from V and 9 bases from J, with 10 bases between. The CDR3 runs to 14 residues. Germline V CDR1 and CDR2: SGDLS, YYNGEE.

The V and J genes are TRBV2 and TRBJ2-7; no clear D gene. Per the germline V gene, CDR1 is SNHLY and CDR2 is FYNNEI. V was clipped by 6 bases and J by 6 bases, with 9 bases between them. The CDR3 sequence is 11 residues long. The chain's CDR3 is CASRLVGEQYF. In DNA form, the CDR3 reads TGTGCCAGCAGGCTAGTGGGCGAGCAGTACTTC.

This clone was counted at least ten times. This chain uses TRBV5-1 with TRBJ2-7; 8 bases align to TRBD2. From germline, CDR1 is SGHRS and CDR2 YFSETQ. The CDR3 spans 15 residues. V lost 4 bases, J lost 1 base, and 7 bases stayed unmatched. Here the CDR3 reads CASSPVAGSSYEQYF. Written as DNA, the CDR3 is TGCGCCAGCAGCCCTGTAGCGGGATCTTCCTACGAGCAGTACTTC.

The gene calls are TRBV28 and TRBJ2-5; unclear D gene. The CDR3 sequence is 13 residues long. Germline CDR1 is MDHEN and CDR2 is SYDVKM. V was clipped by 5 bases and J by 2 bases, with 9 bases between them. The CDR3 coding sequence is TGTGCCAGCAGTAATACAGTGCAAGAGACCCAGTACTTC. Amino acids: CASSNTVQETQYF.

This clone showed up just once. This chain links TRBV6-4 with TRBJ1-6; maybe TRBD1 (5 bases). CDR3 length: 13 residues. CDR1 is MRHNA, CDR2 SNTAGT, per germline. V gave up 2 bases and J gave up 10 bases, with 9 bases separating them. The CDR3 region has the DNA TGTGCCAGCAGTGACGGGGGGGACTCACCCCTCCACTTT. Amino acids: CASSDGGDSPLHF.

The chain carries TRBV14 and TRBJ2-6; D possibly corresponds to TRBD2 (6 bases). The CDR3 has 16 residues. The V and J ends lost 1 base and 2 bases respectively, with 9 bases between them. Germline V gene lookup returns CDR1 SGHDN and CDR2 FVKESK. The CDR3 DNA reads as TGTGCCAGCAGCCAAGTAACGGGGGCTGGGGCCAACGTCCTGACTTTC. Protein: CASSQVTGAGANVLTF. Complete variable domain (other parts from reference TRBV14 and TRBJ2-6): EAGVTQFPSHSVIEKGQTVTLRCDPISGHDNLYWYRRVMGKEIKFLLHFVKESKQDESGMPNNRFLAERTGGTYSTLKVQPAELEDSGVYFCASSQVTGAGANVLTFGAGSRLTVL.

In this sample, this clone turned up once. The chain joins TRBV5-1 to TRBJ2-2; 7 nucleotides align to TRBD2. V was pared by 3 bases and J by 4 bases, with 6 bases of the junction left unmatched. Germline loops: CDR1 SGHRS, CDR2 YFSETQ. The CDR3 spans 15 residues. The CDR3 reads CASSWDGGGTGELFF. Here the CDR3 DNA reads TGCGCCAGCAGCTGGGATGGCGGGGGCACCGGGGAGCTGTTTTTT.

The chain employs TRBV30 and TRBJ2-7; no firm D call. CDR3 length: 13 residues. Germline CDR1 reads GTSNPN; CDR2 reads SVGIG (reference sequence). V was trimmed by 2 bases and J by 3 bases, leaving 11 bases between them. CDR3 in amino acids: CAWSTGESYEQYF. The CDR3 DNA reads as TGTGCCTGGAGTACCGGAGAAAGCTACGAGCAGTACTTC. Variable domain in full (rest from reference TRBV30 and TRBJ2-7): SQTIHQWPATLVQPVGSPLSLECTVEGTSNPNLYWYRQAAGRGLQLLFYSVGIGQISSEVPQNLSASRPQDRQFILSSKKLLLSDSGFYLCAWSTGESYEQYFGPGTRLTVT.

This clone was seen more than once but under ten times. The genes are TRBV25-1 and TRBJ1-2, with TRBD1 as a possible D gene (5 bases). V shed 2 bases and J shed 4 bases, with 8 bases lying between them. The CDR3 extends over 13 amino acids. Per germline, CDR1 MGHDK and CDR2 SYGVNS. CDR3 coding DNA: TGTGCCAGCAGTGAACAGGGCCTCTATGGCTACACCTTC. Translation: CASSEQGLYGYTF.

The sample holds many counts of this clone. V is TRBV5-5 and J is TRBJ2-7, with D possibly matching TRBD2 (5 bases). Trimming removed 1 base at V and 1 base at J, with 6 bases between. CDR3 length equals 13 residues. Looked up from germline, CDR1 is SGHKS and CDR2 is YYEKEE (reference sequence). The CDR3 here is CASSLWESYEQYF. CDR3 in DNA: TGTGCCAGCAGCTTGTGGGAGTCCTACGAGCAGTACTTC.

The chain employs TRBV30 and TRBJ1-4, with D possibly being TRBD1 (6 bases). The V and J ends lost 0 bases and 0 bases respectively, with 20 bases between them. Per the germline V gene, CDR1 is GTSNPN and CDR2 is SVGIG (reference sequence). The CDR3 has 19 amino acids. Written as DNA, the CDR3 is TGTGCCTGGAGTGTACCCCGGGGCAGGGGTTCCCCAACTAATGAAAAACTGTTTTTT. Translation gives CAWSVPRGRGSPTNEKLFF. The entire variable domain, with the rest obtained from reference TRBV30 and TRBJ1-4, is as follows: SQTIHQWPATLVQPVGSPLSLECTVEGTSNPNLYWYRQAAGRGLQLLFYSVGIGQISSEVPQNLSASRPQDRQFILSSKKLLLSDSGFYLCAWSVPRGRGSPTNEKLFFGSGTQLSVL.

This chain links TRBV7-3 with TRBJ2-3, with 8 bases that match TRBD2. CDR1 is SGHTA, CDR2 FQGTGA, per germline. J was trimmed by 4 bases and V by 4 bases; bases with no gene match: 10. CDR3 size: 16 residues. The CDR3: CASSSPSGRRADTQYF. Here the CDR3 DNA reads TGTGCCAGCAGCTCCCCCAGCGGGAGAAGGGCAGATACGCAGTATTTT.